The clone carrying this TCR beta chain was detected once. Its specificity is unknown. The CDR3 has 15 residues. The V gene end was trimmed by 5 bases and the J gene end by 7 bases; junction bases not matched to a gene: 7. Germline CDR1 and CDR2: SGHTA and FQGNSA. This sample was included in a study of cytomegalovirus exposure and HLA in healthy donors. Broader study findings: Reports described diagnosis of cytomegalovirus status by the classifier as highly specific and sensitive. Cytomegalovirus association was assigned to some 160 TCR beta chains.

TCRdb's copy holds only in-frame clones and misses some; the assay was immunoSEQ multiplex PCR. The sample includes about 130,000 clones, roughly 89% of them seen just once. The sequencing sample was made of PBMCs. V gene TRBV7-2 combines with J gene TRBJ2-7; TRBD2 matches 14 bases. This TCR came from a young woman in good health and CMV-seronegative. CDR3 residues: CASSPGLAGADEQYF. As DNA, the CDR3 is TGTGCCAGCAGCCCGGGACTAGCGGGAGCGGATGAGCAGTACTTC.